This TCR beta chain originates from a study of cytotoxic CD8 clonotypes in ibrutinib-treated CLL. PBMCs were cryopreserved, and roughly 2.1 micrograms of genomic DNA from them went into TCR beta libraries. Comments on this clone: Its antigen is undetermined.

Produced via immunoSEQ multiplex PCR; TCRdb's table is partial and in-frame only. Among hundreds of thousands of clones, 70% were seen once, and the ten largest hold approximately 15%. Whole-study findings and limits: Different sampling times were used for sustained-remission and progressing patients. Few clonotypes were public, and these shrank or held steady under treatment.

The V end lost 5 bases, the J end lost 1 base, and 18 bases lay between the germline ends. CDR1 is MNHEY, CDR2 SMNVEV, per germline (reference sequence). The CDR3 is 17 residues long. The specimen was PBMCs, collected after 24 months of ibrutinib treatment. The sequence came from a human donor with chronic lymphocytic leukemia. The chain has TRBV27 and TRBJ2-1; no clear D gene. The CDR3 coding sequence is TGTGCCAGCAGTCCCACACCCGTCGGCAAATCCTACAATGAGCAGTTCTTC. It is translated as CASSPTPVGKSYNEQFF.